The rows below give T cell receptor beta chains drawn from one sample of a study of long-term antiretroviral therapy in people with HIV. Data came from immunoSEQ multiplex PCR; TCRdb stores just in-frame clones and leaves some out. The repertoire holds about 22,000 clones, with 65% to 90% as singletons. The sequenced sample was unsorted PBMCs, obtained 1.8 years before starting antiretroviral therapy. All receptors derive from a young woman with HIV. CDR3s include the opening cysteine and the closing phenylalanine or tryptophan.

TRBV5-4	TRBJ2-2	CASSRGDRGTGELFF
TRBV5-1	TRBJ1-5	CASSFGGDGQPQHF
TRBV27	TRBJ2-3	CASSPGTGGYTDTQYF
TRBV5-1	TRBJ1-4	CASSLGQATNEKLFF
TRBV5-4	TRBJ1-2	CASTEDRGYGYTF
TRBV2	TRBJ2-2	CASKVQGEETGELFF
TRBV5-1	TRBJ1-6	CASSFRQGDNSPLHF
TRBV10-3	TRBJ2-3	CAISEGREQSTDTQYF
TRBV27	TRBJ2-1	CASRVGASGYNEQFF
TRBV27	TRBJ2-4	CASSPPRGRGNIQYF